Listed below are T cell receptor beta chains from one sample, sequenced in a study of identical twins. MiXCR, applied by TCRdb to the 5' RACE reads, yields one record per CDR3 protein. The repertoire holds 400,000 to 550,000 distinct CDR3 sequences, with about 24% as singletons. The same data also went into a second study, on T cells expressing NK-cell markers.

The source material was CD4+ T cells sorted from blood. The receptor source for this set is a woman aged 18-29 years in good health. The CDR3 runs from the conserved cysteine through the conserved F or W. D genes are given only for firm matches. For some rows the clone size is stated as once, few or many, or as a class when expanded; others skip it.

j_call clone_size d_call v_call cdr3_nt cdr3_aa
TRBJ2-4 . TRBD1 TRBV5-6 TGTGCCAGCAGCTTGAACAGGGGGTCGGGCAAAAACATTCAGTACTTC CASSLNRGSGKNIQYF
TRBJ2-3 . . TRBV12-3/TRBV12-4 TGTGCCAGCAGACCGGACTACCTCCCGGAATCTAATAGCACAGATACGCAGTATTTT CASRPDYLPESNSTDTQYF
TRBJ2-3 few . TRBV5-1 TGCGCCAGCAGCTTGGACCATCTCAGCACAGATACGCAGTATTTT CASSLDHLSTDTQYF
TRBJ2-1 . . TRBV25-1 TGTGCCAGCAGTGAATATATTTGGGGACCGGGTCCTTTGGGGTTTAACAATGAGCAGTTCTTC CASSEYIWGPGPLGFNNEQFF
TRBJ1-2 . . TRBV5-1 TGCGCCAGCAGCTTGGGGACCGCCCGGGGCTACACCTTC CASSLGTARGYTF
TRBJ2-3 . TRBD2 TRBV2 TGTGCCATCAGTCCACGCGCTGGGGTAGCGGGGGGATCAGATACGCAGTATTTT CAISPRAGVAGGSDTQYF
TRBJ1-1 many . TRBV6-1 TGTGCCAGCAGTCCGAAGGCGATGAACACTGAAGCTTTCTTT CASSPKAMNTEAFF
TRBJ1-5 . . TRBV7-2 TGTGCCAGCAGCTCGGACAATCTGGGCCAGCCCCAGCATTTT CASSSDNLGQPQHF
TRBJ1-2 once TRBD1 TRBV6-6 TGTGCCAGCAGCGACAGGGCGCACTATGGCTACACCTTC CASSDRAHYGYTF
TRBJ2-5 . TRBD2 TRBV5-1 TGCGCCAGCAGCTTTGACCGGGGGGGCCAAGAGACCCAGTACTTC CASSFDRGGQETQYF
TRBJ2-5 . . TRBV19 TGTGCCAGTAGTGGCCCCCTAGGTTCCCTGGGGACCCAGTACTTC CASSGPLGSLGTQYF
TRBJ2-2 . . TRBV5-1 TGCGCCAGCAGGCAACCGGGACAGAACACCGGGGAGCTGTTTTTT CASRQPGQNTGELFF
TRBJ2-1 few . TRBV5-1 TGCGCCAGCAGCTTGGTAGGAACCTACAATGAGCAGTTCTTC CASSLVGTYNEQFF
TRBJ2-3 . TRBD2 TRBV5-1 TGCGCCAGCAGCATCGGCACTAGCGGGGGGGCCCACACAGATACGCAGTATTTT CASSIGTSGGAHTDTQYF
TRBJ1-1 few . TRBV11-2 TGTGCCAGCAGCGCTAAATACAGGGCAGCGGACACTGAAGCTTTCTTT CASSAKYRAADTEAFF
TRBJ2-1 . TRBD2 TRBV5-1 TGCGCCAGCACCCTTAGCGGGGTGGTGAATGAGCAGTTCTTC CASTLSGVVNEQFF
TRBJ2-7 . . TRBV4-3 TGCGCCAGCAGCCAAAAGCCCGCAGGGTCTGAAACCACCTACGAGCAGTACTTC CASSQKPAGSETTYEQYF
TRBJ2-7 . TRBD1 TRBV6-5 TGTGCCAGCAGTTTTTCATACAGGGGTACCTACGAGCAGTACTTC CASSFSYRGTYEQYF
TRBJ2-4 . . TRBV18 TGTGCCAGCTCACTTTCGACGAGCGACGGGACCATTCAGTACTTC CASSLSTSDGTIQYF
TRBJ1-1 . . TRBV7-2 TGTGCCAGCAGCTTCCAGGGATTTGGCACTGAAGCTTTCTTT CASSFQGFGTEAFF
TRBJ2-5 once . TRBV24-1 TGTGCCACCAGTGACAAATATACAGAGACCCAGTACTTC CATSDKYTETQYF
TRBJ1-1 . . TRBV14 TGTGCCAGCAGCCACCACACTGAAGCTTTCTTT CASSHHTEAFF
TRBJ2-7 few TRBD1 TRBV5-1 TGCGCCAGCAGCCCGGGACAGGGGCAAAACGAGCAGTACTTC CASSPGQGQNEQYF
TRBJ2-1 many TRBD2 TRBV11-2 TGTGCCAGCAGCATTAGCGGGAGTTCCTACAATGAGCAGTTCTTC CASSISGSSYNEQFF
TRBJ2-3 few . TRBV20-1 TGCAGTGCTAGAGGGTCCAGCCCCGTAGATACGCAGTATTTT CSARGSSPVDTQYF
TRBJ2-3 . TRBD1 TRBV7-2 TGTGCCAGCAGCCCCGACAGGGCCACAGATACGCAGTATTTT CASSPDRATDTQYF
TRBJ2-5 few TRBD2 TRBV12-3/TRBV12-4 TGTGCCAGCAGCATCCTCGATCGGACTAGTGTGCCCCAGTACTTC CASSILDRTSVPQYF
TRBJ2-2 . TRBD1 TRBV5-1 TGCGCCAGCAGCGCCGGGACAGGTCCCAACCCCATGAACACCGGGGAGCTGTTTTTT CASSAGTGPNPMNTGELFF
TRBJ2-1 . . TRBV5-1 TGCGCCAGCAGGTCGACAGCAGAAAATTCCGAGCAGTTCTTC CASRSTAENSEQFF
TRBJ2-3 . . TRBV20-1 TGCAGTGCCCCCTTTTCGGGCACAGATACGCAGTATTTT CSAPFSGTDTQYF
TRBJ2-1 few . TRBV5-1 TGCGCCAGCAGCGACCAGAGCTCCTACAATGAGCAGTTCTTC CASSDQSSYNEQFF
TRBJ2-3 many TRBD2 TRBV9 TGTGCCAGCAGCGTCAATAGCGGGCCCAGCACAGATACGCAGTATTTT CASSVNSGPSTDTQYF
TRBJ2-1 . TRBD2 TRBV7-2 TGTGCCAGCAGCTTGCTAAGCGGGAGGAGGAATGAGCAGTTCTTC CASSLLSGRRNEQFF
TRBJ2-1 . . TRBV20-1 TGCAGTGCTAGGGGTGGTGGCACCAATGAGCAGTTCTTC CSARGGGTNEQFF
TRBJ2-3 few . TRBV7-2 TGTGCCAGCAGCTTAGTGAGCGGCACAGATACGCAGTATTTT CASSLVSGTDTQYF
TRBJ2-1 . TRBD2 TRBV9 TGTGCCAGCAGCGTTCAGACTAGCGGGAATGAGCAGTTCTTC CASSVQTSGNEQFF
TRBJ2-5 few . TRBV2 TGTGCCTCTAAGGACGAAAAGAGATACCAAGAGACCCAGTACTTC CASKDEKRYQETQYF
TRBJ2-1 few . TRBV11-1 TGTGCCAGCAGCTTAGAGTGGAATGAGCAGTTCTTC CASSLEWNEQFF
TRBJ2-3 few TRBD2 TRBV20-1 TGCAGTGCTAGAGACCCCGGTCGAGCGGGGAGTGTCGCTACGCAGTATTTT CSARDPGRAGSVATQYF
TRBJ1-4 . . TRBV6-1 TGTGCCAGCAGGTCCCTGGGGATGGGTGAAAAACTGTTTTTT CASRSLGMGEKLFF
TRBJ1-6 . . TRBV12-3/TRBV12-4 TGTGCCAGCAGTTCCTGGTCTCTTAGAACCAAGGGGTCCCTCCACTTT CASSSWSLRTKGSLHF
TRBJ2-7 few . TRBV11-3 TGTGCCAGCAGCTTCGAAGCTAGCGACTACGAGCAGTACTTC CASSFEASDYEQYF
TRBJ2-1 . TRBD1 TRBV7-7 TGTGCCAGCAACATGACAGGGCCCCCCAATGAGCAGTTCTTC CASNMTGPPNEQFF
TRBJ1-3 . . TRBV5-1 TGCGCCAGCGGGGTCGGCTACTCTGGAAACACCATATATTTT CASGVGYSGNTIYF
TRBJ1-2 . . TRBV15 TGTGCCACCAGCAGAGACTTGCCTAACTATGGCTACACCTTC CATSRDLPNYGYTF
TRBJ2-7 . TRBD2 TRBV20-1 TGCAGTGCTAGGGCTGGCGGGGGCTACGAGCAGTACTTC CSARAGGGYEQYF
TRBJ2-7 . . TRBV6-1 TGTGCCAGGACCAGCGACGGGACCTACGAGCAGTACTTC CARTSDGTYEQYF
TRBJ2-1 many TRBD2 TRBV9 TGTGCCAGCAGCGTAGTAGCGGGAGGGCCTTCCAATGAGCAGTTCTTC CASSVVAGGPSNEQFF
TRBJ1-1 few . TRBV14 TGTGCCAGCAGCCCCTTCGTTGGGGGACCTGAAGCTTTCTTT CASSPFVGGPEAFF
TRBJ2-3 few . TRBV2 TGTGCCAGCAGTGGATGGTCGGATACGCAGTATTTT CASSGWSDTQYF
TRBJ2-3 few . TRBV20-1 TGCAGTGCTATATTCCCCGGGAGAGGCGCAGATACGCAGTATTTT CSAIFPGRGADTQYF
TRBJ2-5 . TRBD1 TRBV20-1 TGCAGTGCCCAACAGGGGAACCAAGAGACCCAGTACTTC CSAQQGNQETQYF
TRBJ2-7 few TRBD1 TRBV5-1 TGCGCCAGCAGCTTGGGGACAGGGGTATACGACGAGCAGTACTTC CASSLGTGVYDEQYF
TRBJ1-2 few TRBD1 TRBV7-2 TGTGCCAGCAGCTTAACCCCCGGGACAGACAACTATGGCTACACCTTC CASSLTPGTDNYGYTF
TRBJ2-2 . TRBD2 TRBV29-1 TGCAGCGCTGGTGGAGTTAGCGGGGGGAACACCGGGGAGCTGTTTTTT CSAGGVSGGNTGELFF
TRBJ2-5 . . TRBV20-1 TGCAGTGCCAGTGGGACGCTTCAAGAGACCCAGTACTTC CSASGTLQETQYF
TRBJ1-4 few TRBD1 TRBV19 TGTGCCAGTAGTATAAAAGCCGGGACAGGGTCCCCTAATGAAAAACTGTTTTTT CASSIKAGTGSPNEKLFF
TRBJ2-4 few . TRBV29-1 TGCAGCGCAAGGACGGGTAACATTCAGTACTTC CSARTGNIQYF
TRBJ2-1 few TRBD1 TRBV20-1 TGCAGTGCTAGAGGAACCGGGACAGGGGGCAATGAGCAGTTCTTC CSARGTGTGGNEQFF